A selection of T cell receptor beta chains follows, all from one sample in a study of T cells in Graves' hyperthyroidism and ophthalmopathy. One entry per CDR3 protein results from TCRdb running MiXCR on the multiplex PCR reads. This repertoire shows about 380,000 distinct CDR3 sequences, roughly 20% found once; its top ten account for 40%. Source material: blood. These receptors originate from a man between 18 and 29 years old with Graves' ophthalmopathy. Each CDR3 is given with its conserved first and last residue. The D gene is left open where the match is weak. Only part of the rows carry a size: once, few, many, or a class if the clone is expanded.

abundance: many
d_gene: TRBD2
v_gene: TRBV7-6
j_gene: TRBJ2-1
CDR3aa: CASSLRSTSGANEQFF
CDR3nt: TGTGCCAGCAGCTTACGTAGTACTAGCGGGGCCAATGAGCAGTTCTTC

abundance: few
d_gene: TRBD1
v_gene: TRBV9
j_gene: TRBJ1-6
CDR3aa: CASSVAGQGDSPLHF
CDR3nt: TGTGCCAGCAGCGTGGCGGGACAGGGGGACTCACCCCTCCACTTT

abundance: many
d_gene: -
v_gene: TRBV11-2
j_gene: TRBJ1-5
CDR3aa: CASRPLGQGTNQPQHF
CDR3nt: TGTGCCAGCAGGCCCCTGGGGCAGGGAACGAATCAGCCCCAGCATTTT

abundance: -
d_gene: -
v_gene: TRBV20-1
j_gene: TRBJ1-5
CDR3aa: CSARVPGLRQPQHF
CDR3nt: TGCAGTGCTAGAGTCCCAGGGTTACGGCAGCCCCAGCATTTT

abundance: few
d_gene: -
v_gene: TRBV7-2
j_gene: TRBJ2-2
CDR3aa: CARGAGATDTGELFF
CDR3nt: TGTGCCCGCGGGGCCGGGGCTACAGACACCGGGGAGCTGTTTTTT

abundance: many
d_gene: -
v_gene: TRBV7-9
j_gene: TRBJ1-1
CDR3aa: CASSLVRDANTEAFF
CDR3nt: TGTGCCAGCAGCTTGGTTCGGGATGCGAACACTGAAGCTTTCTTT

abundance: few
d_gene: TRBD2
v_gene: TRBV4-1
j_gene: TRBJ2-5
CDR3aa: CASSQDGGEGETQYF
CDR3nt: TGCGCCAGCAGCCAAGATGGCGGGGAGGGAGAGACCCAGTACTTC

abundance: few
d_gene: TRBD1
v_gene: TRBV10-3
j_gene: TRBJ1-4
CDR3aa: CAIRAGTGNEKLFF
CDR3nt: TGTGCCATCAGAGCCGGGACAGGGAATGAAAAACTGTTTTTT

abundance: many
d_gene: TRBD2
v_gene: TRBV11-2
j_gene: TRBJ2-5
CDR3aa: CASSPSRASGGPVTQYF
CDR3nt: TGTGCCAGCAGCCCCAGCCGTGCTAGCGGGGGGCCTGTGACCCAGTACTTC

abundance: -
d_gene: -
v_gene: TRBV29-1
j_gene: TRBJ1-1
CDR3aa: CSVFWGDTEAFF
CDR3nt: TGCAGCGTTTTCTGGGGGGACACTGAAGCTTTCTTT

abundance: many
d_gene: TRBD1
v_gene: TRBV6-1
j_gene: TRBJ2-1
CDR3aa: CATRRQGEVYEQFF
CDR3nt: TGTGCGACCAGACGACAGGGGGAAGTGTATGAGCAGTTCTTC

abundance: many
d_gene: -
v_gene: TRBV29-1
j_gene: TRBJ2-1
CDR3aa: CSVVPGLFGGSSYNEQFF
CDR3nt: TGCAGCGTTGTTCCCGGGCTTTTTGGGGGCAGCTCCTACAATGAGCAGTTCTTC

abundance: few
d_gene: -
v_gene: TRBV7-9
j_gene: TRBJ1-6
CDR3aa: CASSLVQGGNSPLHF
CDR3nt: TGTGCCAGCAGCTTAGTACAGGGCGGCAATTCACCCCTCCACTTT

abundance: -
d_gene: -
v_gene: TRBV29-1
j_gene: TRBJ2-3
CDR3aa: CSVEDGAGQDTQYF
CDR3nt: TGCAGCGTTGAAGATGGCGCGGGGCAGGATACGCAGTATTTT

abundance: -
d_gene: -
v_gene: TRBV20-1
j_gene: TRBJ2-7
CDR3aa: CSAAQGAYEQYF
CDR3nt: TGCAGTGCAGCACAGGGCGCCTACGAGCAGTACTTC

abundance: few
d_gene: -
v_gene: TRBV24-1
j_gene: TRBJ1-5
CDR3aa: CATSGGGLANQPQHF
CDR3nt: TGTGCCACTAGTGGTGGGGGATTAGCGAATCAGCCCCAGCATTTT

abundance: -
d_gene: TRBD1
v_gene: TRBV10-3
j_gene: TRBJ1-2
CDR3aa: CAISEGQANYGYTF
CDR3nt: TGTGCCATCAGTGAGGGACAGGCGAACTATGGCTACACCTTC

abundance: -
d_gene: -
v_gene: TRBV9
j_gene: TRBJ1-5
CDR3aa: CASSADSGNQPQHF
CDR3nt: TGTGCCAGCAGCGCGGACAGCGGCAATCAGCCCCAGCATTTT

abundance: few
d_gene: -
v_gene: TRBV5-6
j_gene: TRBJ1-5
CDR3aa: CASSPWGERNQPQHF
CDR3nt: TGTGCCAGCAGCCCGTGGGGGGAACGCAATCAGCCCCAGCATTTT

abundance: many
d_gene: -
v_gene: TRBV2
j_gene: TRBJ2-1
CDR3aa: CASSVAASYNEQFF
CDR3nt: TGTGCCAGCAGTGTGGCGGCCTCCTACAATGAGCAGTTCTTC

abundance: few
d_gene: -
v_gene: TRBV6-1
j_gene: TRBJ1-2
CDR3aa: CASGQQINSGGCTF
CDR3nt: TGTGCCAGCGGCCAACAGATAAATAGCGGAGGCTGCACCTTC

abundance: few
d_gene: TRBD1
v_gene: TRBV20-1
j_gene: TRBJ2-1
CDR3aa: CSAPGQGQGVNEQFF
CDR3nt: TGCAGTGCTCCGGGACAGGGTCAGGGGGTAAATGAGCAGTTCTTC

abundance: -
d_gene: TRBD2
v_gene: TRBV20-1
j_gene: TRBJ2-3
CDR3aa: CAKTSGGASDTDTQYF
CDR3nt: TGCGCAAAGACTAGCGGGGGGGCCTCAGACACAGATACGCAGTATTTT

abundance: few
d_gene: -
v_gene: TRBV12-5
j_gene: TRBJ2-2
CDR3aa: CASGLVLGGTGELFF
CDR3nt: TGTGCTAGTGGTTTGGTACTAGGGGGGACCGGGGAGCTGTTTTTT

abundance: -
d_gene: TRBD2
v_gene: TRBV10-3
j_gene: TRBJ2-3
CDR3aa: CAVTSGGASDTQYF
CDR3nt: TGTGCCGTTACTAGCGGGGGGGCGTCAGATACGCAGTATTTT

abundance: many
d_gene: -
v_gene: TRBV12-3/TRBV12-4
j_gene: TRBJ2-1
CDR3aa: CASIHRGGYGAYNEQFF
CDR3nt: TGTGCCAGCATCCACAGAGGAGGGTATGGAGCCTACAATGAGCAGTTCTTC

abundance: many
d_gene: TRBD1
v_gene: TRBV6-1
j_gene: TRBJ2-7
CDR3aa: CASSSDRGQGYEQYF
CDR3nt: TGTGCCAGCAGCTCCGACAGGGGGCAAGGGTACGAGCAGTACTTC

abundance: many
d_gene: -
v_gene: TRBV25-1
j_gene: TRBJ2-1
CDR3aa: CASSATGRSSYNEQFF
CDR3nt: TGTGCCAGCAGCGCTACGGGACGCAGTTCCTACAATGAGCAGTTCTTC

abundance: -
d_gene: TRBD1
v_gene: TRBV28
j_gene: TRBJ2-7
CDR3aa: CASSFGTGSTYEQYF
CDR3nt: TGTGCCAGCAGTTTCGGGACAGGGAGCACCTACGAGCAGTACTTC

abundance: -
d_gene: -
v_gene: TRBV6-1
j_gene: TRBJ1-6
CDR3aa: CASISGPDSPLHF
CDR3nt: TGTGCCAGCATCTCAGGGCCTGATTCACCCCTCCACTTT

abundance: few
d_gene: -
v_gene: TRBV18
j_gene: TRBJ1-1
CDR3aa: CASSPSGDADTEAFF
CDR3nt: TGTGCCAGCTCACCTTCAGGGGACGCGGACACTGAAGCTTTCTTT

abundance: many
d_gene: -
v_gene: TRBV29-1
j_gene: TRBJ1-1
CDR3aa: CSVEAARGGTEAFF
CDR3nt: TGCAGCGTTGAGGCGGCCAGGGGTGGGACTGAAGCTTTCTTT

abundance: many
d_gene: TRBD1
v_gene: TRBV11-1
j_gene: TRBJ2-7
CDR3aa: CASSLGTAASYEQYF
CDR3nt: TGTGCCAGCAGCCTAGGGACAGCGGCCTCCTACGAGCAGTACTTC

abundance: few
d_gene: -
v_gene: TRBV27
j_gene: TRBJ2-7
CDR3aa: CASSMAGEGTVQYF
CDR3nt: TGTGCCAGCAGTATGGCAGGTGAAGGGACGGTGCAGTACTTC

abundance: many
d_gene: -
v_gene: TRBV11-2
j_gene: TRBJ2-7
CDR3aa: CASSLSGAIYEQYF
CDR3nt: TGTGCCAGCAGCTTATCTGGGGCGATATACGAGCAGTACTTC

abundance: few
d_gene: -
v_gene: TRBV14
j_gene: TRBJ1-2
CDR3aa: CASSQDGGYGYTF
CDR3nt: TGTGCCAGCAGCCAAGATGGGGGCTATGGCTACACCTTC

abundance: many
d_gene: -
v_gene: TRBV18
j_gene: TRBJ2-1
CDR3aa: CASSPLTGNPNEQFF
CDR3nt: TGTGCCAGCTCACCCCTTACCGGCAACCCAAATGAGCAGTTCTTC